The 9 T cell receptor beta chains in this list originate from one sample, sequenced in a study of cytomegalovirus exposure and HLA in healthy donors. 60 Vbeta and 13 Jbeta primers were used in PCR. The assay was immunoSEQ multiplex PCR, and TCRdb's table has in-frame clones only and misses some. The sample carries some 130,000 clones, 77% recorded once. What was sequenced was PBMCs. Receptors originate from a man between 25 and 39 years old in good health and CMV-seronegative.

This chain links TRBV7-9 with TRBJ1-2; 7 positions match TRBD1. V shed 2 bases and J 7 bases; nucleotides not matched to a gene: 7. The CDR3 is 14 amino acids. The germline gives CDR1 SEHNR, CDR2 FQNEAQ (reference sequence). The CDR3 reads CASSLYRGTSGYTF. CDR3 nucleotide sequence: TGTGCCAGCAGCTTATACAGGGGCACCTCTGGCTACACCTTC.

This chain links TRBV11-3 with TRBJ2-1; D possibly corresponds to TRBD2 (7 bases). In germline, CDR1 is SGHNT, CDR2 YENEEA. The ends were cut back, 4 bases at V and 1 base at J, with 11 bases in the middle. CDR3 length equals 15 residues. The CDR3 nucleotides are TGTGCCAGCAGCTGGGGGGGCGGTTCCTACAATGAGCAGTTCTTC. It encodes CASSWGGGSYNEQFF.

This clone was observed a single time. This chain uses TRBV30 with TRBJ2-2; TRBD1 might be the D (6 bases). V lost 3 bases and J 1 base, leaving 6 bases between the germline ends. The CDR3 contains 13 residues. Per the germline V gene, CDR1 is GTSNPN and CDR2 is SVGIG (reference sequence). The CDR3, as DNA: TGTGCCTGGAGGGGACAGAACACCGGGGAGCTGTTTTTT. Its translation is CAWRGQNTGELFF.

This rearrangement joins TRBV27 to TRBJ2-1; 8 bases match TRBD2. The germline CDR1 and CDR2 sequences are MNHEY and SMNVEV (reference sequence). CDR3 length: 16 residues. The junction had 6 bases not matched to a gene; V was cut back by 0 bases and J by 5 bases. This chain's CDR3 is CASSLSRGRLHNEQFF. The CDR3 DNA is TGTGCCAGCAGTTTATCCCGCGGGAGGCTCCACAATGAGCAGTTCTTC.

The rearrangement uses TRBV5-1 and TRBJ1-1; D might be TRBD1 (6 bases). The CDR3 loop spans 15 amino acids. Germline CDR1 SGHRS, CDR2 YFSETQ. Trimming stripped 3 bases from V and 4 bases from J, with 16 bases between. The CDR3 protein is CASSSQGTKITEAFF. CDR3 DNA sequence: TGCGCCAGCAGCTCACAGGGTACTAAGATCACTGAAGCTTTCTTT. The full variable domain, rest sourced from reference TRBV5-1 and TRBJ1-1, is KAGVTQTPRYLIKTRGQQVTLSCSPISGHRSVSWYQQTPGQGLQFLFEYFSETQRNKGNFPGRFSGRQFSNSRSEMNVSTLELGDSALYLCASSSQGTKITEAFFGQGTRLTVV.

This chain joins TRBV9 and TRBJ2-5; D is undetermined. Trimming pared 0 bases from V and 2 bases from J, leaving 5 bases between. The CDR3 contains 13 residues. CDR1 SGDLS and CDR2 YYNGEE come from the germline V gene. The CDR3 loop reads CASSVAQQETQYF. In nucleotides, the CDR3 is TGTGCCAGCAGCGTAGCACAGCAAGAGACCCAGTACTTC.

The rearrangement links TRBV27 to TRBJ2-7; D is perhaps TRBD2 (5 bases). Trimming took 10 bases from V and 3 from J, leaving 19 bases between them. The germline CDR1 and CDR2 sequences are MNHEY and SMNVEV (reference sequence). This CDR3 comprises 14 residues. CDR3 in amino acids: CATQARGPFYEQYF. As DNA, the CDR3 is TGTGCCACCCAGGCCCGCGGGCCCTTCTACGAGCAGTACTTC.

V is TRBV19 and J is TRBJ1-1, with D possibly TRBD1 on 6 matching bases. The CDR3 sequence is 14 residues long. Trimming stripped 7 bases from V and 6 bases from J, with 18 bases between. CDR1 is LNHDA and CDR2 is SQIVND in the germline V gene (reference sequence). In DNA, the CDR3 is TGTGCCAGTAACAGGGCAGACACTCCCGCTGAAGCTTTCTTT. It translates to CASNRADTPAEAFF. Looking up the rest from reference TRBV19 and TRBJ1-1 gives the full variable domain: DGGITQSPKYLFRKEGQNVTLSCEQNLNHDAMYWYRQDPGQGLRLIYYSQIVNDFQKGDIAEGYSVSREKKESFPLTVTSAQKNPTAFYLCASNRADTPAEAFFGQGTRLTVV.

This clone was observed a single time. The chain has TRBV5-4 and TRBJ2-7; 7 nucleotides align to TRBD1. The CDR3 extends over 14 amino acids. CDR1 and CDR2 (germline): SGHNT, YYREEE (reference sequence). The V gene end was trimmed by 4 bases and the J gene end by 0 bases; junction bases not matched to a gene: 4. The CDR3 DNA reads TGTGCCAGCAGCCCCCGGGACAGCTCCTACGAGCAGTACTTC. It codes for CASSPRDSSYEQYF.